Listed here are 18 T cell receptor beta chains from one sample, sequenced in a study of blood T cell repertoires in COVID-19. Sequencing used immunoSEQ multiplex PCR; TCRdb keeps in-frame clones, though not all of them. The sample has about 190,000 clones, approximately 84% seen once. Sequencing was carried out using PBMCs or T cells enriched from blood (not recorded which). All receptors come from a woman in her twenties or thirties who had recovered from COVID-19.

This clone has a single count. The V call is TRBV5-1, the J call TRBJ2-5; 9 nucleotides align to TRBD1. Unmatched junction bases numbered 6, after V lost 1 base and J lost 2 bases. This CDR3 spans 16 amino acids. CDR1 and CDR2 (germline): SGHRS, YFSETQ. The CDR3 DNA reads as TGCGCCAGCAGCTTGTGGGGGACAGGGTTTCAAGAGACCCAGTACTTC. It is translated as CASSLWGTGFQETQYF.

The rearrangement uses TRBV9 and TRBJ2-3; no definite D call. This CDR3 is 15 amino acids long. Trimming took off 0 bases at V and 0 bases at J, with 8 bases between the two ends. The germline V gene encodes CDR1 SGDLS and CDR2 YYNGEE. The CDR3 nucleotides read TGTGCCAGCAGCGTAGACTCTGTTAGCACAGATACGCAGTATTTT. Protein: CASSVDSVSTDTQYF.

This clone was picked up one time. The chain joins TRBV15 to TRBJ2-5, with 7 bases aligning to TRBD1. CDR3 length equals 14 residues. V shed 4 bases, J shed 5 bases, and the junction held 7 bases outside the gene matches. Germline V gene lookup returns CDR1 LNHNV and CDR2 YYDKDF (reference sequence). This CDR3 reads CATSKPAGGETQYF. CDR3 bases: TGTGCCACCAGCAAACCGGCAGGGGGTGAGACCCAGTACTTC.

V gene TRBV10-3 combines with J gene TRBJ1-5; D gene uncertain. This CDR3 spans 14 amino acids. CDR1 ENHRY and CDR2 SYGVKD come from the germline V gene. V lost 3 bases, J lost 0 bases, and 6 bases lay in between. CDR3 loop: CAISETASNQPQHF. CDR3 coding DNA: TGTGCCATCAGTGAAACAGCTAGCAATCAGCCCCAGCATTTT.

The V gene is TRBV7-2, the J gene TRBJ2-5; D is perhaps TRBD1 (6 bases). This CDR3 has 15 residues. Trimming stripped 2 bases from V and 9 bases from J, with 19 bases between. Germline CDR1 reads SGHTA; CDR2 reads FQGNSA. The CDR3 DNA sequence: TGTGCCAGCAGCTTATTCAGGGGCCGGACGAAGGCCCAGTACTTC. This codes for CASSLFRGRTKAQYF.

The chain employs TRBV5-1 and TRBJ1-4; D might be TRBD1 (5 bases). This CDR3 contains 15 residues. V shed 0 bases and J shed 10 bases, with 16 bases lying between them. Looked up from germline, CDR1 is SGHRS and CDR2 is YFSETQ. In DNA, the CDR3 is TGCGCCAGCAGCTTGGAGGGGACTTCGGGAAGAAAACTGTTTTTT. Residues: CASSLEGTSGRKLFF.

The chain is built from TRBV18 and TRBJ1-2; TRBD1 agrees at 12 bases. J lost 4 bases, V lost 4 bases, and 4 bases had no gene match. The CDR3 has 15 amino acids. The germline V gene has CDR1 KGHSH and CDR2 LQKENI. CDR3: CASSQGTGGVYGYTF. The DNA for the CDR3 is TGTGCCAGCTCACAGGGGACAGGGGGCGTCTATGGCTACACCTTC.

The chain recombines TRBV6-4 with TRBJ2-1; the D gene is possibly TRBD2 (6 bases). The V gene's germline CDR1 is MRHNA and CDR2 SNTAGT. The CDR3 has 16 amino acids. The V end was cut by 0 bases, the J end by 7 bases, with 16 bases between. The CDR3 bases are TGTGCCAGCAGTGACTCTTGGGGGACGGGGGTTAATGAGCAGTTCTTC. It is translated as CASSDSWGTGVNEQFF.

This clone was picked up one time. The genes are TRBV24-1 and TRBJ2-5, with 8 nucleotides matching TRBD1. Losses at the gene ends were 0 bases for V and 3 bases for J; bases not matched to a gene: 5. This CDR3 has 16 residues. CDR1 is KGHDR, CDR2 SFDVKD, per germline. The CDR3 region is CATSDLQGAREETQYF. The CDR3 DNA reads TGTGCCACCAGTGATTTGCAGGGGGCTCGGGAAGAGACCCAGTACTTC.

The chain couples TRBV27 to TRBJ1-2; TRBD1 matches at 9 bases. CDR1 is MNHEY, CDR2 SMNVEV, per germline (reference sequence). The CDR3 loop spans 18 amino acids. V lost 0 bases to trimming and J lost 0 bases; unmatched junction nucleotides: 8. The CDR3 nucleotides are TGTGCCAGCAGTTTATCGGGACAGGGTGTGTGGGCTAACTATGGCTACACCTTC. Its protein is CASSLSGQGVWANYGYTF.

This clone was seen only once. This rearrangement joins TRBV5-1 to TRBJ2-5, with 7 nucleotides matching TRBD1. Germline values: CDR1 SGHRS, CDR2 YFSETQ. The CDR3 covers 17 residues. V gave up 4 bases and J gave up 0 bases; unmatched junction bases: 12. CDR3 sequence: CASSTALTGPHQETQYF. CDR3 DNA sequence: TGCGCCAGCAGCACCGCCCTGACAGGGCCCCACCAAGAGACCCAGTACTTC.

This clone is a singleton in its sample. The chain couples TRBV19 to TRBJ2-1; 15 bases are a match to TRBD2. V lost 5 bases, J lost 7 bases, and 6 bases stayed unmatched. The V gene's germline CDR1 is LNHDA and CDR2 SQIVND (reference sequence). The CDR3 totals 16 residues. The CDR3 nucleotides are TGTGCCAGTAGTCTAGGGACTAGCGGGGGGTTGAATGAGCAGTTCTTC. As protein: CASSLGTSGGLNEQFF.

V and J are TRBV28 and TRBJ1-5; no clear D. Trimming left V 3 bases short and J 0 bases short, with 6 bases between. Germline CDR1 is MDHEN and CDR2 is SYDVKM. The CDR3 contains 14 residues. The CDR3 DNA sequence: TGTGCCAGCAGTTTGAGTTATAGCAATCAGCCCCAGCATTTT. It specifies CASSLSYSNQPQHF.

The chain uses TRBV24-1 and TRBJ2-7, with D possibly matching TRBD2 (5 bases). CDR1 and CDR2 (germline): KGHDR, SFDVKD. V lost 4 bases and J 3 bases, leaving 15 bases between the germline ends. The CDR3 length is 15 residues. CDR3: CATSEEDGLVYEQYF. In DNA, the CDR3 is TGTGCCACCAGTGAGGAGGACGGCTTGGTCTACGAGCAGTACTTC.

The J gene is TRBJ2-1, the V gene TRBV5-1; a weak D match, TRBD1 (6 bases). Germline V gives CDR1 SGHRS, CDR2 YFSETQ. The CDR3 is made up of 15 amino acids. Trimming shortened V by 1 base and J by 0 bases, and 8 bases separated the two germline ends. CDR3 in DNA: TGCGCCAGCAGCTTGACAGGGAGCTCCTACAATGAGCAGTTCTTC. It translates to CASSLTGSSYNEQFF. Drawing the rest from reference TRBV5-1 and TRBJ2-1, the complete variable domain is KAGVTQTPRYLIKTRGQQVTLSCSPISGHRSVSWYQQTPGQGLQFLFEYFSETQRNKGNFPGRFSGRQFSNSRSEMNVSTLELGDSALYLCASSLTGSSYNEQFFGPGTRLTVL.

The chain recombines TRBV19 with TRBJ2-5, with D perhaps TRBD1 (5 bases). Trimming stripped 4 bases from V and 7 bases from J, with 16 bases between. The CDR3 totals 14 residues. In germline, CDR1 is LNHDA, CDR2 SQIVND (reference sequence). The chain's CDR3 is CASSNPSQGWTQYF. The CDR3 DNA reads as TGTGCCAGTAGTAACCCCTCCCAGGGATGGACCCAGTACTTC.

The rearrangement uses TRBV6-1 and TRBJ1-4; D may be TRBD1 (6 bases). The ends were cut back, 1 base at V and 5 bases at J, with 14 bases in the middle. This CDR3 contains 16 residues. CDR1 is MNHNS, CDR2 SASEGT, per germline. The CDR3 coding sequence is TGTGCCAGCAGTGAAGGCCCCGGGACACTGAATGAAAAACTGTTTTTT. Translating it yields CASSEGPGTLNEKLFF.

This clone appeared once. This chain uses TRBV19 with TRBJ1-3, with unresolved D. The CDR3 extends over 12 amino acids. Per germline, CDR1 LNHDA and CDR2 SQIVND (reference sequence). Deletions cut 5 bases from V and 4 bases from J, with 6 bases between. This chain's CDR3 is CASSFMGNTIYF. CDR3 nucleotides: TGTGCCAGTAGTTTTATGGGAAACACCATATATTTT.